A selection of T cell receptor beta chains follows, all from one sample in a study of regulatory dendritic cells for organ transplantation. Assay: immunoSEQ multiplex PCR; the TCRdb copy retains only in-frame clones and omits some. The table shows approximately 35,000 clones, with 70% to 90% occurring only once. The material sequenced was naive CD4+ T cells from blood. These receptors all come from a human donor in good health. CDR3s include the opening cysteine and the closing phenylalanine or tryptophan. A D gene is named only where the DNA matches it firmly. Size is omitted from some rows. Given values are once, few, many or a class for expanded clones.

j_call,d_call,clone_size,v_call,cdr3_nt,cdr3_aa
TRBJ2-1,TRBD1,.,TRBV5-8,TGTGCCAGCAGCGGGGGACAGGGGTACAATGAGCAGTTCTTC,CASSGGQGYNEQFF
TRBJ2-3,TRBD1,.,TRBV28,TGTGCCAGCAGTGCGGGACAGGGGGCGCCTAGCGGACCAGATACGCAGTATTTT,CASSAGQGAPSGPDTQYF
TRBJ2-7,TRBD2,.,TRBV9,TGTGCCAGCAGCCCCCAAAAAGCGGGAAAATACGAGCAGTACTTC,CASSPQKAGKYEQYF
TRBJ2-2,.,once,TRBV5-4,TGTGCCAGCAGCCGAAGTGAGGGGGAGCTGTTTTTT,CASSRSEGELFF
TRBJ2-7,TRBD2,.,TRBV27,TGTGCCAGCCAAGAGCGGGAGTCGGTCTACGAGCAGTACTTC,CASQERESVYEQYF
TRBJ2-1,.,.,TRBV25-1,TGTGCCAGCAGCCCAACCCAGTACAATGAGCAGTTCTTC,CASSPTQYNEQFF
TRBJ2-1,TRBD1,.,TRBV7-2,TGTGCCAGCAGCTTAGCCGGGACAGGGGGCAATGAGCAGTTCTTC,CASSLAGTGGNEQFF
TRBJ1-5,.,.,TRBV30,TGTGCCTGGAGTGTTGACAGGCTGAATCAGCCCCAGCATTTT,CAWSVDRLNQPQHF
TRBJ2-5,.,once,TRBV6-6,TGTGCCAGCAAAACGACCCCAAGGGAGACCCAGTACTTC,CASKTTPRETQYF
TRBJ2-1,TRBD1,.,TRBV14,TGTGCCAGCAGCCAAGGAGGTCCGGGACAGGGCGATGAGCAGTTCTTC,CASSQGGPGQGDEQFF
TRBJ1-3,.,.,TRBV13,TGTGCCAGCAGCTTAACGGGAAACACCATATATTTT,CASSLTGNTIYF
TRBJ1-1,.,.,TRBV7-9,TGTGCCAGCAGCTTAGCGCGAAGCCTGAACACTGAAGCTTTCTTT,CASSLARSLNTEAFF
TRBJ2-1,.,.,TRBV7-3,TGTGCCAGCAGCCTCCAACTAGAATCCTACAATGAGCAGTTCTTC,CASSLQLESYNEQFF
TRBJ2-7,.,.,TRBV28,TGTGCCAGCAGTCCTAGGACTATCGTCAGCGACGAGCAGTACTTC,CASSPRTIVSDEQYF
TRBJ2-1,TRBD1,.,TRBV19,TGTGCCAGTAGCCGACAGGGGGTCCGCAATGAGCAGTTCTTC,CASSRQGVRNEQFF
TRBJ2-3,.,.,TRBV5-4,TGTGCCAGCAGCGAAAGACCCACCACAGATACGCAGTATTTT,CASSERPTTDTQYF
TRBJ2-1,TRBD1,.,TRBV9,TGTGCCAGCAGCGTAGGTCCAGGGACAGGCTCCTACAATGAGCAGTTCTTC,CASSVGPGTGSYNEQFF
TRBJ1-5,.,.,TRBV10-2,TGCGCCAGCAGTCGGACAGCCTACAATCAGCCCCAGCATTTT,CASSRTAYNQPQHF
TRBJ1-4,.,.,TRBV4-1,TGCGCCAGCAGCCAATTTCTCGGCGAAAAACTGTTTTTT,CASSQFLGEKLFF
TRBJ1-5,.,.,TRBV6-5,TGTGCCAGCAGCAGGGACCGAGATCAGCCCCAGCATTTT,CASSRDRDQPQHF
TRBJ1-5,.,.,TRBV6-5,TGTGCCAGCAGTTACTCGAACTCAGGAAATCAGCCCCAGCATTTT,CASSYSNSGNQPQHF
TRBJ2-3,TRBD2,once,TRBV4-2,TGTGCCAGTCGGGGGGGGTCCCACACAGATACGCAGTATTTT,CASRGGSHTDTQYF
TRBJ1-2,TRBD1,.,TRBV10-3,TGTGCCATCAGACCTCAGGGGGTTGGCGGCTACACCTTC,CAIRPQGVGGYTF
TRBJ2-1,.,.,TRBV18,TGTGCCAGCTCTGTAAGCAATGAGCAGTTCTTC,CASSVSNEQFF